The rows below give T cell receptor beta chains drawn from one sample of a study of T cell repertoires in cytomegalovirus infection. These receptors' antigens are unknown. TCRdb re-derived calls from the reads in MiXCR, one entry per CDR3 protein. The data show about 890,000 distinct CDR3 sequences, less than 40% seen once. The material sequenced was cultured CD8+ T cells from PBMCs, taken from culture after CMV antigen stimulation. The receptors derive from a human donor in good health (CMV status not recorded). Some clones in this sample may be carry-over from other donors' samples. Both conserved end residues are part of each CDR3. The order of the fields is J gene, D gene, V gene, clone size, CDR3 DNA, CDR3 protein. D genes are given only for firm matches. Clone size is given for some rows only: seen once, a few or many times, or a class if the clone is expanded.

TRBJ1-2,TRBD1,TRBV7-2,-,TGTGCCAGCAGCTTAGAAGGGACAGGCTATGGCTACACCTTC,CASSLEGTGYGYTF
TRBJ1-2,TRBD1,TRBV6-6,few,TGTGCCAGCAGCACATACGTTTGGGGGACAGGGGAGTCGGATGGCTACACCTTC,CASSTYVWGTGESDGYTF
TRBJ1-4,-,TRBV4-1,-,TGCGCCAGCAGCCAAGGCGACAGATCAACTAATGAAAAACTGTTTTTT,CASSQGDRSTNEKLFF
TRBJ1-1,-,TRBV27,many,TGTGCCAGCAGTTTTGGCGTCCGCTTTATGAACACTGAAGCTTTCTTT,CASSFGVRFMNTEAFF
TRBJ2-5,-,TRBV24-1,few,TGTGCCACCAGTGATTTGCTAGGTGAGACCCAGTACTTC,CATSDLLGETQYF
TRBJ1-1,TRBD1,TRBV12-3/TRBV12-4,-,TGTGCCAGCAGTTTATGGGGGACAGGGGGACCGAACACTGAAGCTTTCTTT,CASSLWGTGGPNTEAFF
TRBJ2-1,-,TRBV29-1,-,TGCAGCCCTTGGTTTGTGGGGGCCCGCTACAATGAGCAGTTCTTC,CSPWFVGARYNEQFF
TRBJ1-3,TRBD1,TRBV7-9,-,TGTGCCAGCAGCTCACAGGGGTATTCTGGAAACACCATATATTTT,CASSSQGYSGNTIYF
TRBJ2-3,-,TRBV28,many,TGTGCCAGCAGTACAGGGACTCTTACAGATACGCAGTATTTT,CASSTGTLTDTQYF
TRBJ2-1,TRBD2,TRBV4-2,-,TGTGCCAGCAGCCAAGACTATTGGTCTAGCGGGGGCAATGAGCAGTTCTTC,CASSQDYWSSGGNEQFF
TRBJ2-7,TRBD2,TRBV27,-,TGTGCCAGCAGTTTTAGCGGGGGGGCTACCTACGAGCAGTACTTC,CASSFSGGATYEQYF
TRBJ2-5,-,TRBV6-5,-,TGTGCCAGCAGTTACAGGGTTACTCCAGAGACCCAGTACTTC,CASSYRVTPETQYF
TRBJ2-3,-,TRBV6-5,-,TGTGCCAGCAGTTACTCGATGGGGGGTCCCACAGATACGCAGTATTTT,CASSYSMGGPTDTQYF
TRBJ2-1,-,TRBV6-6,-,TGTGCCAGCGGCTTCTCGACCAATGAGCAGTTCTTC,CASGFSTNEQFF
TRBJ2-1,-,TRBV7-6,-,TGTGCCAGCAGCCCAGGGGTGGGCAATGAGCAGTTCTTC,CASSPGVGNEQFF
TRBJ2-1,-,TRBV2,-,TGTGCCACCAAGGAGCCTCCCCAGGAGCAGTTCTTC,CATKEPPQEQFF
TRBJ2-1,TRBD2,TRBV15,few,TGTGCCACCAGCCTGCGCGGGGGGATTTACAATGAGCAGTTCTTC,CATSLRGGIYNEQFF
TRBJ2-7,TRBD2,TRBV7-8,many,TGTGCCAGCAGCTCCGGGACTAGAGCAGGGGAGCAGTACTTC,CASSSGTRAGEQYF
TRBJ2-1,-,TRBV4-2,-,TGTGCCAGCAGCCAAGAACTTGGGAATGAGCAGTTCTTC,CASSQELGNEQFF
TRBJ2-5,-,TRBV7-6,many,TGTGCCAGCAGCTTCCCCAGGCAGGGAGGTGGTGAGACCCAGTACTTC,CASSFPRQGGGETQYF
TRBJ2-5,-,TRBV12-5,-,TGTGCTAGTGGTTTGAGGCTTGGAGTCCATCAAGAGACCCAGTACTTC,CASGLRLGVHQETQYF
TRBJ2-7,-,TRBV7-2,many,TGTGCCAGCAGCTTAGCCTACAGAACCTACGAGCAGTACTTC,CASSLAYRTYEQYF
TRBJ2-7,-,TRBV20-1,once,TGCAGTGCTAACGGCGGCGGGCCCGCCTACGAGCAGTACTTC,CSANGGGPAYEQYF
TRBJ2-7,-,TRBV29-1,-,TGCAGCGCGCGGGGTTCCTACGAGCAGTACTTC,CSARGSYEQYF
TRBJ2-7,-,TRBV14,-,TGTGCCAGCAGCCCGGCGGGGTGGCGGGAGCAGTACTTC,CASSPAGWREQYF
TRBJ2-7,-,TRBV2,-,TGTGCCAGCATCAGGAGTTCCTACGAGCAGTACTTC,CASIRSSYEQYF
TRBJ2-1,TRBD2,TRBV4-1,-,TGCGCCAGCAGCCAAGATGGGGGGGTGGGGTACAATGAGCAGTTCTTC,CASSQDGGVGYNEQFF
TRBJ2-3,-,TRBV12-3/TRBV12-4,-,TGTGCCAGCAGTTTAAAAATGATAGCCCCCGTGGATACGCAGTATTTT,CASSLKMIAPVDTQYF